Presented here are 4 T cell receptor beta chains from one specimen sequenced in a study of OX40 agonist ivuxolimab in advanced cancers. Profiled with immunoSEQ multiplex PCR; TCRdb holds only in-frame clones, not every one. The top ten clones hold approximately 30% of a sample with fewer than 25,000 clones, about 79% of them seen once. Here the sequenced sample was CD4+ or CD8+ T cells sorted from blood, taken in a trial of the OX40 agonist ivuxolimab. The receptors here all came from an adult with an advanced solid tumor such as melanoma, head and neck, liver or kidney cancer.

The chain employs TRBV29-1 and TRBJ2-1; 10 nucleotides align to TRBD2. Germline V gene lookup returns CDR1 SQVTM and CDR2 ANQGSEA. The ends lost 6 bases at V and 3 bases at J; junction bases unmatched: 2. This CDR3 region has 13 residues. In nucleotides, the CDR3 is TGCAGCGTCACTAGCGGGATCTACAATGAGCAGTTCTTC. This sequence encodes CSVTSGIYNEQFF.

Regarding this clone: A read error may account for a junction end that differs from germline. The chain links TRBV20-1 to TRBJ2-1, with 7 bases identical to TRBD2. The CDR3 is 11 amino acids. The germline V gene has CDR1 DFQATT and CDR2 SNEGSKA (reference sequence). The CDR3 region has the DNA TGCAGTGCGAGAGCGGGATATGAGCAGTTCTTC. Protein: CSARAGYEQFF.

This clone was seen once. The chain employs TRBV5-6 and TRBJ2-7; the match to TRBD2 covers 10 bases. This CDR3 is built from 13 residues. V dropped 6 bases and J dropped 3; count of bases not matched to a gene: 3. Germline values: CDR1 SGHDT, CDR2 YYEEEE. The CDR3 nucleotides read TGTGCCAGCACCGCTAGCGGGGGCTACGAGCAGTACTTC. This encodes CASTASGGYEQYF.

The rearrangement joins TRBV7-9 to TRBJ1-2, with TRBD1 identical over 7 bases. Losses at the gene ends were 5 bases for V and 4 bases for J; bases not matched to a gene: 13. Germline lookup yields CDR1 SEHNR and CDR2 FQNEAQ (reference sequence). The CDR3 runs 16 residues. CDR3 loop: CASSTTEEDRIYGYTF. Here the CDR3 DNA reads TGTGCCAGCAGCACCACGGAAGAGGACAGGATCTATGGCTACACCTTC.